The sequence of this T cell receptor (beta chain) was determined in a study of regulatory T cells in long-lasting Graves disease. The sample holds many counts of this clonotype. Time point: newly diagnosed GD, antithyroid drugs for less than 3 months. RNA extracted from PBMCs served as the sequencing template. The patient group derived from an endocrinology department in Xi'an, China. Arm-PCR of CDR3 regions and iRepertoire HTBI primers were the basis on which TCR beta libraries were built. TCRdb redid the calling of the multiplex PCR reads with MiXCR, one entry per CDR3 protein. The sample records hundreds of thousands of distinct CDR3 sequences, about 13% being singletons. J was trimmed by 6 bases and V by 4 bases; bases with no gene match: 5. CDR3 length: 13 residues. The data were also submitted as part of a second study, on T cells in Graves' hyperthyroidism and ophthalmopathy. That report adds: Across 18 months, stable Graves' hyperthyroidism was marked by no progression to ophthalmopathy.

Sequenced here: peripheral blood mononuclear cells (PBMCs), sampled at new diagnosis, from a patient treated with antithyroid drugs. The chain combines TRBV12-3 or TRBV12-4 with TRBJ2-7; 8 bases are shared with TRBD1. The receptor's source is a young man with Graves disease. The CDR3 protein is CASSSYGQGEQYF. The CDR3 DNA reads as TGTGCCAGCAGTTCATATGGACAGGGCGAGCAGTACTTC.